Sequencing of this T cell receptor (beta chain) was carried out in a study of vaccination effects on CD4 cells after COVID-19. Findings and caveats of the study: Marked clonal contraction of both clone types appeared late after vaccination.

The CDR3 covers 15 residues. Germline V gene lookup returns CDR1 MNHEY and CDR2 SVGAGI. Trimming pared 5 bases from V and 5 bases from J, leaving 18 bases between. The assay was immunoSEQ multiplex PCR, and TCRdb's table has in-frame clones only and misses some. In the table there are 63,000 or so clones, under 85% of which are singletons. As concerns this clone: Its cognate antigen is unknown.

Before sequencing took place, the ViraFEST assay used viral peptide pools to expand antigen-specific CD4+ T cells. Cells that had been cultured for 10 days were the source of isolated CD4+ T cells. Documented for the person is a PCR-confirmed SARS-CoV-2 infection occurring between March and December 2020. Wells each received more than 1.5 million PBMC, cultured with 10 IU/ml IL-2 and 10 ug/ml peptides. V gene TRBV6-5 combines with J gene TRBJ1-2; tentative D call: TRBD1 (6 bases). The clonotype originates from a human donor who had a prior SARS-CoV-2 infection. Sequences were derived from CD4+ T cells from PBMCs cultured with HIV peptides, sampled before COVID-19 vaccination. As to subset: HIV-1 Nef peptide pool negative control/reference culture. The CDR3 here is CASSTRTDRIYGYTF. CDR3 DNA: TGTGCCAGCAGTACCCGAACGGACAGAATTTATGGCTACACCTTC.